This paragraph covers one TCR beta chain sequence. This specimen comes from a study of shared clonotypes between healthy human individuals. TCRdb's table, derived via immunoSEQ multiplex PCR, lists solely in-frame clones and lacks some. The sample lists 330,000 or so clones, less than 85% occurring once. Sequenced material: memory CD4+ T cells sorted from blood. Subset meaning: CD45RA-negative fraction. The receptor was isolated from a young man in good health.

CDR3 coding DNA: TGCAGCGTTGAAGGACTAGCGTCCTACGAGCAGTACTTC. Its protein product is CSVEGLASYEQYF. The chain combines TRBV29-1 with TRBJ2-7; 8 bases are a match to TRBD2. CDR3 length equals 13 residues. With 1 base clipped from V and 1 base from J, the junction kept 0 bases outside the gene matches. Germline V gives CDR1 SQVTM, CDR2 ANQGSEA.